A single sample gave rise to the 3 T cell receptor beta chains below, sequenced in a study of shared clonotypes between healthy human individuals. Profiling relied on immunoSEQ multiplex PCR, and the TCRdb table lists in-frame clones only, not all of them. The sample contains 2 million to 3 million clones, 80% to 95% of which appear only once. Sequencing was performed on naive CD4+ T cells from PBMCs. The subset denotes: CD45RA+ positively selected. The receptors derive from a man younger than 30 in good health. Some clones in this sample may be carry-over from other donors' samples.

With regard to this clone: The identical CDR3 is also encoded by other nucleotide sequences in the sample. The chain employs TRBV9 and TRBJ2-2; no clear D. CDR3 length: 13 residues. V was shortened by 2 bases and J by 1 base, with 3 bases between the two germline ends. CDR1 is SGDLS, CDR2 YYNGEE, per germline. The DNA of the CDR3 is TGTGCCAGCAGCGTGGGGAACACCGGGGAGCTGTTTTTT. Translated, it gives CASSVGNTGELFF. Full variable domain (remainder filled in from reference TRBV9 and TRBJ2-2): DSGVTQTPKHLITATGQRVTLRCSPRSGDLSVYWYQQSLDQGLQFLIQYYNGEERAKGNILERFSAQQFPDLHSELNLSSLELGDSALYFCASSVGNTGELFFGEGSRLTVL.

In nucleotides, the CDR3 is TGCGCCAGCAGCTTGGGATCCCTGACAGGGGATGAAGCTTTCTTT. It codes for CASSLGSLTGDEAFF. The gene calls are TRBV5-1 and TRBJ1-1; 8 bases match TRBD1. V trimming: 0 bases; J trimming: 7 bases; junction bases outside the gene matches: 8. In germline, CDR1 is SGHRS, CDR2 YFSETQ. This CDR3 spans 15 amino acids. The full variable domain, with the rest looked up from reference TRBV5-1 and TRBJ1-1, is KAGVTQTPRYLIKTRGQQVTLSCSPISGHRSVSWYQQTPGQGLQFLFEYFSETQRNKGNFPGRFSGRQFSNSRSEMNVSTLELGDSALYLCASSLGSLTGDEAFFGQGTRLTVV.

The CDR3 sequence is CASSLVRLGDNEQFF. In DNA, the CDR3 is TGCGCCAGCAGCTTGGTCCGACTCGGTGACAATGAGCAGTTCTTC. The chain joins TRBV5-1 to TRBJ2-1; D is ambiguous. CDR1 SGHRS and CDR2 YFSETQ come from the germline V gene. The CDR3 runs to 15 residues. V lost 0 bases and J lost 5, with 12 bases in between.